These 8 T cell receptor beta chains share one sample of origin, sequenced in a study of CD8+CD57+ T cells in acquired aplastic anemia. General study findings and limits: Total CD4+ and CD8+ pools in patients were more diverse than the CD8+CD57+ cells of those patients.

Patients selected for sequencing had displayed CD8+CD57+ cell expansion by flow cytometry. Genomic DNA, serving as template, underwent TCR beta VDJ and CDR3 profiling. Using its own MiXCR run on the reads, TCRdb lists one record per CDR3 protein. Among about 18,000 distinct CDR3 sequences listed, 30% to 45% were seen once. These receptors' targets are unknown. The sequenced material came from CD8+CD57+ T cells sorted from PBMCs. The subset here: bead-enriched CD8+CD57+ effector memory T cells from SAA patients. The receptor set was obtained from a human donor with aplastic anemia.

This clonotype was observed a few times. V usage is TRBV2 and J usage is TRBJ2-1; D possibly corresponds to TRBD1 (5 bases). This CDR3 region has 13 residues. The V end was cut by 7 bases, the J end by 9 bases, with 16 bases between. Germline V gene sequence: CDR1 SNHLY, CDR2 FYNNEI. The CDR3 coding sequence is TGTGCCAGCAACGACGCCCAGGGCGGTGAGCAGTTCTTC. Translation gives CASNDAQGGEQFF. The entire variable domain, with the rest obtained from reference TRBV2 and TRBJ2-1, is as follows: EPEVTQTPSHQVTQMGQEVILRCVPISNHLYFYWYRQILGQKVEFLVSFYNNEISEKSEIFDDQFSVERPDGSNFTLKIRSTKLEDSAMYFCASNDAQGGEQFFGPGTRLTVL.

Notes on this clonotype: Without the conserved terminal phenylalanine or tryptophan, this CDR3 likely stems from a read error. V is TRBV3-1 and J is TRBJ2-1; D uncertain. Trimming cost V 3 bases and J 0 bases, with 9 bases left between them. The germline V gene has CDR1 LGHDT and CDR2 YNNKEL (reference sequence). CDR3 length: 15 residues. CDR3 loop: CASSHKVVSYNEQFL. The CDR3 DNA follows: TGTGCCAGCAGCCATAAAGTAGTCTCCTACAATGAGCAGTTCCTC.

The CDR3, as DNA: TGCAGCGTTGAAGATCTAGGGGACGAGCAGTACTTC. Translated, it gives CSVEDLGDEQYF. The chain uses TRBV29-1 and TRBJ2-7; tentatively, D is TRBD1 (5 bases). Trimming pared 0 bases from V and 5 bases from J, leaving 8 bases between. CDR3 length: 12 residues. CDR1 and CDR2 (germline): SQVTM, ANQGSEA.

As regards this clonotype: A junction end diverges from the germline sequence, so it may reflect a read error. The genes are TRBV19 and TRBJ2-1; D unresolved. CDR1 and CDR2 from the germline V gene are LNHDA and SQIVND (reference sequence). This CDR3 has 14 amino acids. CDR3 DNA: TGTACCAGTACCATCCTCGGGCTGGGCAATGAGCAGTTCTTC. This gives the protein CTSTILGLGNEQFF.

This clonotype was counted many times. V and J are TRBV5-1 and TRBJ2-7; possibly TRBD2 for D (6 bases). Germline-derived CDR1 and CDR2 are SGHRS and YFSETQ. This CDR3 spans 15 amino acids. V dropped 3 bases and J dropped 0 bases, with 13 bases sitting between them. The CDR3 here is CASSSMRGSSYEQYF. The CDR3 DNA sequence: TGCGCCAGCAGCTCAATGCGGGGCAGCTCCTACGAGCAGTACTTC. Combining the CDR3 with reference TRBV5-1 and TRBJ2-7 gives the whole variable domain KAGVTQTPRYLIKTRGQQVTLSCSPISGHRSVSWYQQTPGQGLQFLFEYFSETQRNKGNFPGRFSGRQFSNSRSEMNVSTLELGDSALYLCASSSMRGSSYEQYFGPGTRLTVT.

This clonotype was counted ten times or more. The rearrangement joins TRBV10-3 to TRBJ2-7, with a weak D call TRBD1 (5 bases). Trimming shortened V by 2 bases and J by 4 bases, and 18 bases separated the two germline ends. The germline V gene has CDR1 ENHRY and CDR2 SYGVKD. The CDR3 loop spans 16 amino acids. The CDR3 sequence is CAISETSSPGWYEQYF. DNA for the CDR3: TGTGCCATCAGTGAGACGTCCTCCCCAGGGTGGTACGAGCAGTACTTC.

This clonotype was found many times. The chain carries TRBV10-2 and TRBJ2-7; possible D gene TRBD1, 6 bases. Germline V gene lookup returns CDR1 WSHSY and CDR2 SAAADI. The CDR3 extends over 15 amino acids. V gave up 3 bases and J gave up 2 bases, with 14 bases separating them. The CDR3 sequence is CASSDQQGNPYEQYF. CDR3 sequence (DNA): TGCGCCAGCAGTGATCAACAGGGAAACCCCTACGAGCAGTACTTC.

This clonotype was detected only a few times. V gene TRBV6-1 combines with J gene TRBJ2-7, with 10 bases identical to TRBD1. This CDR3 is 15 amino acids long. Trimming took 3 bases from V and 0 from J; bases not matched to a gene: 2. Germline-derived CDR1 and CDR2 are MNHNS and SASEGT. CDR3 loop: CASSETGGSSYEQYF. CDR3 nucleotides: TGTGCCAGCAGTGAGACAGGGGGCAGCTCCTACGAGCAGTACTTC.